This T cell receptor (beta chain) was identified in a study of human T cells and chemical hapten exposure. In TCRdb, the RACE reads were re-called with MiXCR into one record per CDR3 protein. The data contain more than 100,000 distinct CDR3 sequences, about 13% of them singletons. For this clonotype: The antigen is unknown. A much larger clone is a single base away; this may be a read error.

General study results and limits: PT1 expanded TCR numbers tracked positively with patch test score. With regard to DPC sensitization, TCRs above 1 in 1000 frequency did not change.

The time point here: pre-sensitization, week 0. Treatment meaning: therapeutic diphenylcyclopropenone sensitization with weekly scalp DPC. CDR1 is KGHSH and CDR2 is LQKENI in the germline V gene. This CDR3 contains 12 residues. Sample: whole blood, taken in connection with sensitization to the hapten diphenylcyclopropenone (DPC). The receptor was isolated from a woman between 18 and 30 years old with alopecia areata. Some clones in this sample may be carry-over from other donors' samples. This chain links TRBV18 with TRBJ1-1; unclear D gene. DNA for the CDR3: TGTGTCAGCTCACCACCTAACACTGAAGCTTTCTTT. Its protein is CVSSPPNTEAFF.